The rows below give T cell receptor beta chains drawn from one sample of a study of OX40 agonist ivuxolimab in advanced cancers. TCRdb's table, derived via immunoSEQ multiplex PCR, lists solely in-frame clones and lacks some. Of approximately 69,000 clones in the sample, nearly 90% were seen once. The material was CD4+ or CD8+ T cells sorted from blood, obtained in a trial of the OX40 agonist ivuxolimab. Receptors originate from an adult with an advanced solid tumor such as melanoma, head and neck, liver or kidney cancer. The CDR3 runs from the conserved cysteine through the conserved F or W. The order of the fields is V gene, J gene, CDR3 protein.

V: TRBV5-4; J: TRBJ2-6; CDR3: CASSNGGLALGANVLTF
V: TRBV18; J: TRBJ2-7; CDR3: CASSLSLFGDEQYF
V: TRBV28; J: TRBJ1-4; CDR3: CASSLIGGPNEKLFF
V: TRBV4-2; J: TRBJ2-1; CDR3: CASSRPGLNGPDEQFF
V: TRBV29-1; J: TRBJ1-5; CDR3: CSVVGVGGNQPQHF
V: TRBV4-3; J: TRBJ1-6; CDR3: CASSQDGTANSPLHF
V: TRBV7-9; J: TRBJ1-5; CDR3: CASSLAEAPNQPQHF
V: TRBV6-1; J: TRBJ2-7; CDR3: CASRLDRVHSYEQYF
V: TRBV10-3; J: TRBJ2-7; CDR3: CAISEDNSYEQYF
V: TRBV5-1; J: TRBJ1-2; CDR3: CASSPGDRGNYGYTF
V: TRBV5-8; J: TRBJ2-7; CDR3: CASSLAQGQYF
V: TRBV28; J: TRBJ2-5; CDR3: CASSFRGSETQYF
V: TRBV28; J: TRBJ1-2; CDR3: CASGIRGGRIYGYTF
V: TRBV19; J: TRBJ2-1; CDR3: CASSAGLAIYNEQFF
V: TRBV15; J: TRBJ1-3; CDR3: CATSRAGAGNTIYF
V: TRBV7-6; J: TRBJ2-3; CDR3: CASSSYSGYTQYF
V: TRBV27; J: TRBJ1-1; CDR3: CASRDRANTEAFF
V: TRBV4-2; J: TRBJ2-1; CDR3: CASSPGFGGAGVSGEQFF
V: TRBV5-5; J: TRBJ2-7; CDR3: CASSLGPGSSYEQYF
V: TRBV7-8; J: TRBJ2-3; CDR3: CASSLRGRALGDTQYF
V: TRBV10-1; J: TRBJ1-5; CDR3: CASSPTGTGLLQPQHF
V: TRBV20-1; J: TRBJ1-1; CDR3: CSARQNTEAFF